Ten or more counts support the clone carrying this T cell receptor (beta chain). The CDR3 loop spans 11 amino acids. Trimming stripped 4 bases from V and 3 bases from J, with 1 base between. CDR1 and CDR2 from the germline V gene are LNHNV and YYDKDF (reference sequence). The sample is drawn from a study of T cells in Graves' hyperthyroidism and ophthalmopathy. Amplification of TCR beta CDR3 regions used RNA as the template. The HTBI primer set served for first-round RT-PCR of the TCR CDR3. Each CDR3 protein is one row after TCRdb ran MiXCR on the multiplex PCR reads. The sample yields around 720,000 distinct CDR3 sequences, approximately 40% seen once.

The chain links TRBV15 to TRBJ1-3, with D unresolved. Sequenced: blood. The clonotype was recovered from a woman aged 40 to 50 with Graves' hyperthyroidism. CDR3 DNA sequence: TGTGCCACCAGCATTGGAAACACCATATATTTT. Its translation: CATSIGNTIYF.